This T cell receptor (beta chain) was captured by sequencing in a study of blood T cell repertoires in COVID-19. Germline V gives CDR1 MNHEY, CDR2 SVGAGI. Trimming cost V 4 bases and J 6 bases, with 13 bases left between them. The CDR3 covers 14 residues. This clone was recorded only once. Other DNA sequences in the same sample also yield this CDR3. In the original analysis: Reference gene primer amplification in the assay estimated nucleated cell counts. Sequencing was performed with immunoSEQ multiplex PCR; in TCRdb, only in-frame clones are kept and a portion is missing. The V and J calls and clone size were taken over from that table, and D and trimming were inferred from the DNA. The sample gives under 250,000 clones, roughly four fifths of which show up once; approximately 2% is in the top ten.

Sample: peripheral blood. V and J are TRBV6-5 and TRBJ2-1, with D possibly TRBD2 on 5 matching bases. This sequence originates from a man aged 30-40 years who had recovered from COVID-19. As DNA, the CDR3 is TGTGCCAGCAGTTCCCGAGCCAGCGGCAATGAGCAGTTCTTC. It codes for CASSSRASGNEQFF.